This TCR beta chain was sequenced for a study of T cell repertoires in cytomegalovirus infection. Overall study: Used in the study were CMV epitopes, some recently identified and HLA-C-restricted, others well-studied and HLA-B-restricted. Both a matching HLA type and CMV infection were indicated by public TCR beta signatures. Study-wide findings and caveats: Summed frequency of shared TCR beta families picked out CMV carriers who also had the relevant HLA. HLA-C-restricted CMV clonotypes gave the most frequent clonotype in two of eight donors.

TCRdb recomputed calls from the reads with MiXCR, one row per CDR3 protein. The data show about a million distinct CDR3 sequences, under 40% seen once. This clonotype was seen a handful of times. Antigen: not known. The germline CDR1 and CDR2 sequences are LNHDA and SQIVND (reference sequence). V trimming: 6 bases; J trimming: 2 bases; junction bases outside the gene matches: 12. The CDR3 length is 16 residues. The sequencing here drew on cultured CD8+ T cells from PBMCs, taken from culture after CMV antigen stimulation. This receptor was taken from a human donor in good health (CMV status not recorded). Some clones in this sample may be carry-over from other donors' samples. This chain joins TRBV19 and TRBJ2-7; 8 bases fit TRBD2. The DNA for the CDR3 is TGTGCCAGTAGCCGGGGGGGGTCAGGAAGCGCCTACGAGCAGTACTTC. It yields the protein CASSRGGSGSAYEQYF.